This T cell receptor (beta chain) was recorded in a study of blood T cells in healthy people across ages. Through a sample-barcoded 5' primer and a J-beta primer mix, a second PCR was run for 7 to 11 cycles. TCRdb re-analysed the 5' RACE reads in MiXCR, keeping a single row per CDR3 protein. Here the sample spans hundreds of thousands of distinct CDR3 sequences, 25% being singletons. On this clonotype itself: Its specificity is unknown.

Notes on the study in general: When set beside aged donors, long-lived donors presented more naive CD4+ cells and higher diversity.

The V gene lost 0 bases and the J gene lost 5 bases, with 13 bases spanning the gap. CDR1 is WSHSY, CDR2 SAAADI, per germline. The CDR3 totals 15 residues. These same records also appear under a second study, on T cells of mothers and their children. From that report: Donors were a few healthy Caucasian mothers and their six children. No clone of persistent microchimeric T cells was detected.

The V and J genes are TRBV10-2 and TRBJ2-5; D perhaps matches TRBD2 (5 bases). The origin of this receptor is a boy between 10 and 17 years old in good health. Input material: blood. As DNA, the CDR3 is TGCGCCAGCAGTGAGTCGAGGGAGCCGAGGGAGACCCAGTACTTC. As protein: CASSESREPRETQYF.